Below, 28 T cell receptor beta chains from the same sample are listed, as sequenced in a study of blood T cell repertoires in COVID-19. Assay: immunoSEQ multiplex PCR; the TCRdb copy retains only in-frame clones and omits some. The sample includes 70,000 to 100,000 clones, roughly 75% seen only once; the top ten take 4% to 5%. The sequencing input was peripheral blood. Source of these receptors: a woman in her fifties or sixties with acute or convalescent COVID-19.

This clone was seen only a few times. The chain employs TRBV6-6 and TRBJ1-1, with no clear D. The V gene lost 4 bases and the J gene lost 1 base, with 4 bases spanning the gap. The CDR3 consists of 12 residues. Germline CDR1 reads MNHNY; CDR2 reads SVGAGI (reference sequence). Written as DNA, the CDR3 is TGTGCCAGCAGTTCACAGAACACTGAAGCTTTCTTT. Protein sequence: CASSSQNTEAFF.

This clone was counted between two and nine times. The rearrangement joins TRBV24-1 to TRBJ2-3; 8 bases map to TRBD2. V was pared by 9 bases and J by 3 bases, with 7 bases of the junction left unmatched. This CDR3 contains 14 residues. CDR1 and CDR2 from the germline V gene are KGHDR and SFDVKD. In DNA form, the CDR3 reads TGTGCCACCTCCAAAGCGGGGGAAACAGATACGCAGTATTTT. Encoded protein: CATSKAGETDTQYF.

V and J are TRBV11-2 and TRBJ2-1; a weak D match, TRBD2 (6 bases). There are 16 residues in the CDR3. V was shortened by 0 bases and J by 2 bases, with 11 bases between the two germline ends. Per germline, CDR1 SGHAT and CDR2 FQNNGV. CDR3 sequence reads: CASSLDGTHPYNEQFF. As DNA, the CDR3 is TGTGCCAGCAGCTTAGACGGGACTCATCCCTACAATGAGCAGTTCTTC.

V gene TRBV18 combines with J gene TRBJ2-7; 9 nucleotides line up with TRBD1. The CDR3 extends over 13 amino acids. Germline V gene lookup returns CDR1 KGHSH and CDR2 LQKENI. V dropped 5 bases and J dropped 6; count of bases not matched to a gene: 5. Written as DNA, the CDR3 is TGTGCCAGCTCATCGACAGGGGGTCGCGAGCAGTACTTC. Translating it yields CASSSTGGREQYF.

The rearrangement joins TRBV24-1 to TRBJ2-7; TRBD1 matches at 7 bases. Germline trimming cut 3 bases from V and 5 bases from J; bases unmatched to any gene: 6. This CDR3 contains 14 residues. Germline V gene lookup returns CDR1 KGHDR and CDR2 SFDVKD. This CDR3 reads CATSDGQEIDEQYF. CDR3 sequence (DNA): TGTGCCACCAGTGATGGACAGGAGATCGACGAGCAGTACTTC.

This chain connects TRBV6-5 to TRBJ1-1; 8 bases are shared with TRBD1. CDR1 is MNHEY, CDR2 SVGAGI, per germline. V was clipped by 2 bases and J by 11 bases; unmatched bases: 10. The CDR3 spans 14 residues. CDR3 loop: CASSYQGAEGIAFF. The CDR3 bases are TGTGCCAGCAGTTACCAGGGGGCTGAAGGAATTGCTTTCTTT.

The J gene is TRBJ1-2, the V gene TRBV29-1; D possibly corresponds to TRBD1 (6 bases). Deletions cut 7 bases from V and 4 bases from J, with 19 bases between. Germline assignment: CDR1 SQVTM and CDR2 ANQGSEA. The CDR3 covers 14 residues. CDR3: CSARASGTSYGYTF. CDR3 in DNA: TGCAGCGCCAGAGCCTCCGGGACATCCTATGGCTACACCTTC.

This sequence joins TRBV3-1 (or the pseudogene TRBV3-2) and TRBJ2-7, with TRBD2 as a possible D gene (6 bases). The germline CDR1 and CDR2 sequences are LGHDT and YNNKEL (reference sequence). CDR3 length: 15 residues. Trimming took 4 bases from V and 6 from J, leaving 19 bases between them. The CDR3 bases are TGTGCCAGCAGCCCAAATTTGGACTACCTCGCCGAGCAGTACTTC. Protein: CASSPNLDYLAEQYF.

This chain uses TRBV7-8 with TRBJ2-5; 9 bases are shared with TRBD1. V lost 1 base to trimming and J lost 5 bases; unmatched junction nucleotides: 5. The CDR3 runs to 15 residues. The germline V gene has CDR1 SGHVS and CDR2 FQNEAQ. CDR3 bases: TGTGCCAGCAGCTTAGACAGGGGGCTATGGGAGACCCAGTACTTC. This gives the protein CASSLDRGLWETQYF.

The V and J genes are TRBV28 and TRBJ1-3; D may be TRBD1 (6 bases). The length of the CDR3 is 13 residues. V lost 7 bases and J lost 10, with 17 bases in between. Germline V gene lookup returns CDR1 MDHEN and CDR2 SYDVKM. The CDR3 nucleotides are TGTGCCAGCACGAGGGGGGGGCTCGGGACCATATATTTT. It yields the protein CASTRGGLGTIYF.

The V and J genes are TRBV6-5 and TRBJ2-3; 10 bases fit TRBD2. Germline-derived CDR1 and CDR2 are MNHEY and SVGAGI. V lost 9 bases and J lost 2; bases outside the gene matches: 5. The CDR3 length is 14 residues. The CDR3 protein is CASTSGEFTDTQYF. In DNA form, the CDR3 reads TGTGCCAGTACTAGCGGGGAATTCACAGATACGCAGTATTTT.

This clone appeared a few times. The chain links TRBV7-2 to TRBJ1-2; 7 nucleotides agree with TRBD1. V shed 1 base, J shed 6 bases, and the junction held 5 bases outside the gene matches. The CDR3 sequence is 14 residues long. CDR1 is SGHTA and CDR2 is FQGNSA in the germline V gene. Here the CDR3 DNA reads TGTGCCAGCAGCTTAGATAGGGGGCAAGATGGCTACACCTTC. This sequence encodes CASSLDRGQDGYTF.

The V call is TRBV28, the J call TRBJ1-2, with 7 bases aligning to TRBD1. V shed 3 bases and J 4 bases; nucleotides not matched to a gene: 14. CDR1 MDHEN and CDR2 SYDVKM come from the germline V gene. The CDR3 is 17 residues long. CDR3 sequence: CASSFWPRDSQGYGYTF. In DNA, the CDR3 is TGTGCCAGCAGTTTTTGGCCACGGGACAGTCAGGGCTATGGCTACACCTTC.

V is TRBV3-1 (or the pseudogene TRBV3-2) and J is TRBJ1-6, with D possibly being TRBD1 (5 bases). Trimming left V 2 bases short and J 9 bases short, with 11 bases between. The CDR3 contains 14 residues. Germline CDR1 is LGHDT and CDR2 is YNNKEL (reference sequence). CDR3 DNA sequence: TGTGCCAGCAGCCAATCAGGGAAGGGTTCACCCCTCCACTTT. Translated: CASSQSGKGSPLHF.

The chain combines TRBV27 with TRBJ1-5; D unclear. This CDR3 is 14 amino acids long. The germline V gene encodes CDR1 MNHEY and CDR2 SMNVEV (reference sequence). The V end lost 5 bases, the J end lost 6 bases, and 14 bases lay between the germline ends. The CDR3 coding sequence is TGTGCCAGCAGTCCGGGGTTAGCGGGTCAGCCCCAGCATTTT. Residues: CASSPGLAGQPQHF.

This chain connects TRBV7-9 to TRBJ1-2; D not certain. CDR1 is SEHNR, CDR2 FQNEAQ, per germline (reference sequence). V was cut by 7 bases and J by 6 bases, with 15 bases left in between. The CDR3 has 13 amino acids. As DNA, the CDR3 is TGTGCCAGCACCCTTAAGGAGGGAAATGGCTACACCTTC. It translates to CASTLKEGNGYTF.

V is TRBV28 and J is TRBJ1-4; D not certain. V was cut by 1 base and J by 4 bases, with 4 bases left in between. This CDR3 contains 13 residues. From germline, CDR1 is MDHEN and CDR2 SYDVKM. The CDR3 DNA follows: TGTGCCAGCAGTTTATACAGTAATGAAAAACTGTTTTTT. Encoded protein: CASSLYSNEKLFF.

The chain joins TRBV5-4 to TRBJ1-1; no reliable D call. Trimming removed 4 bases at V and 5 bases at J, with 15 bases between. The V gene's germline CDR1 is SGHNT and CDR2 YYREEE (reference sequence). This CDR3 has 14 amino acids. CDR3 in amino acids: CASSTDWGGTEAFF. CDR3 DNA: TGTGCCAGCAGCACGGACTGGGGAGGGACTGAAGCTTTCTTT.

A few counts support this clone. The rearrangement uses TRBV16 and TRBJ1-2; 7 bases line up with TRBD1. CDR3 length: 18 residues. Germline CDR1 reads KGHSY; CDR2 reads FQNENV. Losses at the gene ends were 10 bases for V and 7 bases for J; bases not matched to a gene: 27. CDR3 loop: CAIRTSLTRQGRSGGYTF. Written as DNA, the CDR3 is TGTGCCATCAGGACCTCCCTTACCAGACAGGGCCGGTCGGGTGGCTACACCTTC.

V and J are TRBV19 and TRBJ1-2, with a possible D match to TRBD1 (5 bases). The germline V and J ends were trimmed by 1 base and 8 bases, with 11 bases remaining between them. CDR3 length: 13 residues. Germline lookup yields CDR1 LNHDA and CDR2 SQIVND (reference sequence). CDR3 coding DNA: TGTGCCAGTAGTATAGGGCAGGGTGGAGGCTACACCTTC. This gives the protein CASSIGQGGGYTF. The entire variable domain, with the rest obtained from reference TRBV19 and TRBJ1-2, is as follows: DGGITQSPKYLFRKEGQNVTLSCEQNLNHDAMYWYRQDPGQGLRLIYYSQIVNDFQKGDIAEGYSVSREKKESFPLTVTSAQKNPTAFYLCASSIGQGGGYTFGSGTRLTVV.

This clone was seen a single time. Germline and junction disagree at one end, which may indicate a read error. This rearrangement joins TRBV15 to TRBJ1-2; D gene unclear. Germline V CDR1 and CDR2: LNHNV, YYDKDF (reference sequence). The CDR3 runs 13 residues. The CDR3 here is CATSDTMGLREDF. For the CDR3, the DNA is TGTGCCACCAGCGATACCATGGGTTTAAGGGAGGACTTC.

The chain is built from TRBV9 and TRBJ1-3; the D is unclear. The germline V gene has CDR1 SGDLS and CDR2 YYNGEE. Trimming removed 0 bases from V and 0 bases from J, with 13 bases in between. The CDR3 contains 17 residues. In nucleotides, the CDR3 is TGTGCCAGCAGCGTAGAGCCCCTTGCCGGCTCTGGAAACACCATATATTTT. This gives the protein CASSVEPLAGSGNTIYF. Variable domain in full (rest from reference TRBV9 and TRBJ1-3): DSGVTQTPKHLITATGQRVTLRCSPRSGDLSVYWYQQSLDQGLQFLIQYYNGEERAKGNILERFSAQQFPDLHSELNLSSLELGDSALYFCASSVEPLAGSGNTIYFGEGSWLTVV.

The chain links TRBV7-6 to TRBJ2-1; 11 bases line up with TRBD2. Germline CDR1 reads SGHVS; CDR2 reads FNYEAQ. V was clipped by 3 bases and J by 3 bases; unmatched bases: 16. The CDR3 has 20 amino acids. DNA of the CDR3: TGTGCCAGCAGCTTCGGGCGGGATTTACTAGCGGGGGTCTTCTACAATGAGCAGTTCTTC. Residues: CASSFGRDLLAGVFYNEQFF.

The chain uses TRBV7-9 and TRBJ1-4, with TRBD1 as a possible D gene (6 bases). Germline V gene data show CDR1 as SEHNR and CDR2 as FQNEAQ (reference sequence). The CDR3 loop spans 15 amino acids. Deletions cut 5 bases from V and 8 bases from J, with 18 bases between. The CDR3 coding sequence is TGTGCCAGCAGCCCCCAGGGCGGGGGCGAGGAAAAACTGTTTTTT. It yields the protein CASSPQGGGEEKLFF.

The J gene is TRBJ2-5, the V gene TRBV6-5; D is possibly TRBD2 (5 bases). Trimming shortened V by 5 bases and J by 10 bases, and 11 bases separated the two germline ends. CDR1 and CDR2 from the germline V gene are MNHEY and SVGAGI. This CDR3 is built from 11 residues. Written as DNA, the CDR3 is TGTGCCAGCAGTCAAAATGGAGGCCAGTACTTC. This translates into CASSQNGGQYF.

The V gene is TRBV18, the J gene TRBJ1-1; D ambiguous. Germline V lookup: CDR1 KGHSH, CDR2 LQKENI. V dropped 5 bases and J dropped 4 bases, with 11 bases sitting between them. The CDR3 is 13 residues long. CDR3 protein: CASSNRESTEAFF. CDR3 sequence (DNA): TGTGCCAGCTCAAACCGGGAGAGCACTGAAGCTTTCTTT. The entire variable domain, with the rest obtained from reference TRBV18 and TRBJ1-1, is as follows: NAGVMQNPRHLVRRRGQEARLRCSPMKGHSHVYWYRQLPEEGLKFMVYLQKENIIDESGMPKERFSAEFPKEGPSILRIQQVVRGDSAAYFCASSNRESTEAFFGQGTRLTVV.

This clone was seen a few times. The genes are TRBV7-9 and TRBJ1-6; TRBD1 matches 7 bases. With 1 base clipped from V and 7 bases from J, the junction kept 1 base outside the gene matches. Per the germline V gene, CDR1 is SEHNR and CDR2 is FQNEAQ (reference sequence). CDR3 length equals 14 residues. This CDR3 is CASSLGDRNSPLHF. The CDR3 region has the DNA TGTGCCAGCAGCTTAGGGGACAGAAATTCACCCCTCCACTTT.

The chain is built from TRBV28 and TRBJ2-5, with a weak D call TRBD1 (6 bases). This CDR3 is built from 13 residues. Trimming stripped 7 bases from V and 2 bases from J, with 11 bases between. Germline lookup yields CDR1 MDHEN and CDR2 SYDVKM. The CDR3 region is CASTPDSQETQYF. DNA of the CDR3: TGTGCCAGCACCCCGGACAGTCAAGAGACCCAGTACTTC. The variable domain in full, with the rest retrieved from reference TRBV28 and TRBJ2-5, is DVKVTQSSRYLVKRTGEKVFLECVQDMDHENMFWYRQDPGLGLRLIYFSYDVKMKEKGDIPEGYSVSREKKERFSLILESASTNQTSMYLCASTPDSQETQYFGPGTRLLVL.